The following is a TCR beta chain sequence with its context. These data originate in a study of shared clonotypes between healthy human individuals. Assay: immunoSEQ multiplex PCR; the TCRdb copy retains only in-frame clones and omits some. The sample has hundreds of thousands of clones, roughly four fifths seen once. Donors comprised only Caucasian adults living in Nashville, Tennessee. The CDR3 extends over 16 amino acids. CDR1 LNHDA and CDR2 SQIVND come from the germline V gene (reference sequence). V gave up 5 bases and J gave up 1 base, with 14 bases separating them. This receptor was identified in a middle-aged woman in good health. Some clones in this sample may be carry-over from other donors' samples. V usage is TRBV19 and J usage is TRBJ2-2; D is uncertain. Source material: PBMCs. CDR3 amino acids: CASSGLRTGNTGELFF. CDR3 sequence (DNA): TGTGCCAGTAGTGGGCTCAGGACGGGGAACACCGGGGAGCTGTTTTTT.